The rows below give T cell receptor beta chains drawn from one sample of a study of response to subunit inactivated influenza vaccine. TCRdb processed the RT-PCR reads anew with MiXCR; each CDR3 protein has one entry. The sample holds 650,000 or so distinct CDR3 sequences, approximately 15% seen once. The sample here was PBMCs from blood, taken about 14 days before vaccination. All receptors come from a man aged 45-60 years who received an inactivated influenza vaccine. Each CDR3 is given with its conserved first and last residue. Fields, in order: V gene, J gene, D gene, CDR3 protein. D genes are given only for firm matches.

TRBV6-1	TRBJ2-1	NA	CASRRTQRGEQFF
TRBV6-2/TRBV6-3	TRBJ2-3	NA	CASSPVSADTQYF
TRBV9	TRBJ2-1	NA	CASSPRAGNEQFF
TRBV7-9	TRBJ1-1	NA	CASSLKGLNTEAFF
TRBV12-3/TRBV12-4	TRBJ1-2	NA	CASSSPPDGYTF
TRBV9	TRBJ2-5	NA	CASSAGFQEETQYF
TRBV2	TRBJ2-1	TRBD2	CASTWEGQWGEQFF
TRBV20-1	TRBJ2-5	TRBD2	CSARGGSGGAKETQYF
TRBV20-1	TRBJ2-1	TRBD2	CSAPPGTSITNEQFF
TRBV28	TRBJ2-3	NA	CASSLLQEITDTQYF
TRBV6-5	TRBJ2-7	NA	CASSYLGADEQYF
TRBV4-1	TRBJ2-7	NA	CASSQVVVSYEQYF
TRBV20-1	TRBJ1-5	NA	CSARVRGFASNNQPQHF
TRBV12-3/TRBV12-4	TRBJ2-3	NA	CASRRMGLNTDTQYF
TRBV20-1	TRBJ2-7	TRBD1	CSARDPQGAYEQYF
TRBV5-6	TRBJ2-3	TRBD2	CASSGVAGGRDTQYF
TRBV29-1	TRBJ2-3	TRBD2	CSVGLAQADTQYF
TRBV4-3	TRBJ1-6	NA	CASSQHGRKGNSPLHF
TRBV4-3	TRBJ1-3	NA	CASSPGSSGNTIYF
TRBV9	TRBJ2-2	TRBD1	CASSVTGTGVAGELFF
TRBV5-6	TRBJ2-7	NA	CASSLGRGDYEQYF
TRBV5-5	TRBJ2-4	TRBD2	CASSPSGDPKNIQYF
TRBV5-1	TRBJ1-1	NA	CASSRTRRGNTEAFF
TRBV15	TRBJ2-7	TRBD2	CATSPYLGLNREQYF
TRBV10-3	TRBJ2-7	NA	CAIKRDATYEQYF
TRBV5-1	TRBJ1-1	NA	CASSPSGVPGTEAFF
TRBV29-1	TRBJ1-2	NA	CSHPPGENF
TRBV20-1	TRBJ1-4	NA	CSARDGPTNEKLFF
TRBV5-1	TRBJ2-2	NA	CASSTRGKNTGELFF
TRBV7-9	TRBJ1-6	NA	CASSHSNSPLHF
TRBV5-5	TRBJ2-7	NA	CASSSYQGPHEQYF
TRBV9	TRBJ2-1	TRBD2	CASKAGLDYNEQFF
TRBV20-1	TRBJ1-4	TRBD1	CSAKGQDTTNEKLFF
TRBV28	TRBJ2-1	NA	CASSLPQGQNEQFF
TRBV5-1	TRBJ2-1	TRBD2	CASSLAGTSGNEQFF
TRBV10-1	TRBJ2-2	NA	CASSRSRDQTGELFF
TRBV5-6	TRBJ2-5	TRBD2	CASSLGLAPSYQETQYF
TRBV29-1	TRBJ1-1	NA	CSVEVGERVTEAFF
TRBV7-3	TRBJ2-2	TRBD1	CASSLDGTAGELFF
TRBV6-2/TRBV6-3	TRBJ2-2	NA	CASSPGWMNTGELFF
TRBV24-1	TRBJ1-1	TRBD1	CATSDTQGAGAEAFF
TRBV19	TRBJ2-5	NA	CASAVAVQETQYF
TRBV5-1	TRBJ2-3	NA	CASRPSPRGTDTQYF
TRBV20-1	TRBJ2-1	TRBD2	CSAPSGGGAHEQFF
TRBV30	TRBJ2-1	NA	CAWSNGYEQFF
TRBV5-1	TRBJ2-2	NA	CASSLEGANTGELFF
TRBV7-9	TRBJ2-7	NA	CASSGGRLSYEQYF
TRBV7-9	TRBJ2-3	TRBD2	CASSFFSGGAGDTQYF
TRBV4-3	TRBJ2-3	NA	CASSQTAGLGPDTQYF
TRBV7-9	TRBJ2-3	TRBD2	CASSPSGRATDTQYF
TRBV12-3/TRBV12-4	TRBJ2-2	NA	CASSPGTAVNTGELFF
TRBV7-2	TRBJ2-1	TRBD2	CASSLSSGRDYNEQFF